Following are 26 T cell receptor beta chains from one sample sequenced in a study of regulatory T cells in long-lasting Graves disease (dated by TCRdb to the early 2020s). Library method: multiplex PCR. The sequencer listed for this sample is Illumina HiSeq 4000. iRepertoire HTBI primers and Arm-PCR amplification of CDR3 regions were used to construct TCR beta libraries. TCRdb trimmed the raw reads at Q25, called clones with MiXCR and kept productive beta chains. Each record represents a unique CDR3 protein, reported with the most common genes and DNA among its rows. Present in this sample are about 530,000 distinct CDR3 sequences, 15% to 20% of which were seen just once. The ten largest clones represent around a quarter of the sample. The time point label, read with the paper, signifies: newly diagnosed GD, antithyroid drugs for less than 3 months. For both TCR sequencing and RNA sequencing, RNA was extracted from PBMCs using TRIzol.

These same data were also listed under a study on T cells in Graves' hyperthyroidism and ophthalmopathy.

Sequenced material: peripheral blood mononuclear cells (PBMCs), taken at new diagnosis, from a patient treated with antithyroid drugs. These TCRs come from a middle-aged woman with Graves disease. Donor details come from another sample of the same person, matched by shared clones.

This clonotype was found a few times. This chain connects TRBV20-1 to TRBJ1-1; TRBD1 might be the D (6 bases). The V end was cut by 6 bases, the J end by 6 bases, with 17 bases between. The V gene's germline CDR1 is DFQATT and CDR2 SNEGSKA (reference sequence). The CDR3 length is 13 residues. CDR3 coding DNA: TGCAGTGCCACGGAGGGGGGAAGGCCTGAAGCTTTCTTT. Translating it yields CSATEGGRPEAFF.

This clonotype was recorded at least ten times. The rearrangement uses TRBV15 and TRBJ1-2; a weak D match, TRBD1 (5 bases). From germline, CDR1 is LNHNV and CDR2 YYDKDF (reference sequence). The CDR3 has 13 residues. V was shortened by 4 bases and J by 6 bases, with 12 bases between the two germline ends. CDR3 coding DNA: TGTGCCACCAGCATGGGACCGAAGGATGGCTACACCTTC. It codes for CATSMGPKDGYTF.

This clonotype was seen a few times. The chain couples TRBV28 to TRBJ2-3, with D maybe TRBD2 (6 bases). Germline CDR1 and CDR2: MDHEN and SYDVKM. The V end was cut by 6 bases, the J end by 3 bases, with 16 bases between. The CDR3 is 15 amino acids. DNA for the CDR3: TGTGCCAGCAGCCTCCCCTCGGGACTTACAGATACGCAGTATTTT. Amino acids: CASSLPSGLTDTQYF.

This chain links TRBV15 with TRBJ2-7, with D uncertain. Germline V lookup: CDR1 LNHNV, CDR2 YYDKDF (reference sequence). Trimming took off 0 bases at V and 7 bases at J, with 7 bases between the two ends. CDR3 length: 12 residues. CDR3 bases: TGTGCCACCAGCAGAGAGAAACAAGAGCAGTACTTC. This codes for CATSREKQEQYF.

This clonotype came up a few times. This rearrangement joins TRBV7-2 to TRBJ1-2, with 7 bases that match TRBD1. V gave up 5 bases and J gave up 6 bases; unmatched junction bases: 6. The CDR3 runs to 13 residues. The germline V gene encodes CDR1 SGHTA and CDR2 FQGNSA. The DNA of the CDR3 is TGTGCCAGCAGCCTAACCGGGACAGATGGCTACACCTTC. Encoded protein: CASSLTGTDGYTF. Full variable domain (missing parts from reference TRBV7-2 and TRBJ1-2): GAGVSQSPSNKVTEKGKDVELRCDPISGHTALYWYRQSLGQGLEFLIYFQGNSAPDKSGLPSDRFSAERTGGSVSTLTIQRTQQEDSAVYLCASSLTGTDGYTFGSGTRLTVV.

This clonotype was picked up many times. The chain uses TRBV28 and TRBJ2-3, with no clear D. CDR1 and CDR2 (germline): MDHEN, SYDVKM. Trimming removed 3 bases from V and 4 bases from J, with 8 bases in between. This CDR3 has 13 amino acids. CDR3 DNA: TGTGCCAGCAGTTTTTGGGATGCAGATACGCAGTATTTT. It specifies CASSFWDADTQYF.

Ten or more counts support this clonotype. This sequence joins TRBV2 and TRBJ2-1, with a possible D match to TRBD2 (6 bases). CDR1 SNHLY and CDR2 FYNNEI come from the germline V gene. CDR3 size: 13 residues. V gave up 5 bases and J gave up 7 bases, with 12 bases separating them. In DNA form, the CDR3 reads TGTGCCAGCAGTCCGAGGGACTTGAATGAGCAGTTCTTC. Residues: CASSPRDLNEQFF.

This clonotype was observed many times. The chain joins TRBV2 to TRBJ2-3; 14 bases line up with TRBD2. With V trimmed by 9 bases and J by 0 bases, 8 bases remained unmatched. This CDR3 region has 17 residues. Germline V lookup: CDR1 SNHLY, CDR2 FYNNEI. CDR3 sequence reads: CARRGLAGASSTDTQYF. The CDR3 DNA sequence: TGTGCCAGAAGGGGACTAGCGGGGGCCTCTAGCACAGATACGCAGTATTTT.

This clonotype was picked up many times. The gene calls are TRBV12-3 or TRBV12-4 and TRBJ1-1; maybe TRBD1 (6 bases). CDR3 size: 13 residues. V lost 7 bases and J 6 bases, leaving 15 bases between the germline ends. CDR3 region: CASTLDSLAEAFF. CDR3 sequence (DNA): TGTGCCAGCACCCTGGACAGTCTTGCTGAAGCTTTCTTT.

This chain links TRBV7-9 with TRBJ2-1, with D unclear. CDR1 is SEHNR, CDR2 FQNEAQ, per germline (reference sequence). V gave up 1 base and J gave up 9 bases, with 13 bases separating them. This CDR3 is built from 14 residues. The CDR3 nucleotides read TGTGCCAGCAGCTTAGGCCCCGAGCGCGGTGAGCAGTTCTTC. Its protein product is CASSLGPERGEQFF. Full variable domain (remainder filled in from reference TRBV7-9 and TRBJ2-1): DTGVSQNPRHKITKRGQNVTFRCDPISEHNRLYWYRQTLGQGPEFLTYFQNEAQLEKSRLLSDRFSAERPKGSFSTLEIQRTEQGDSAMYLCASSLGPERGEQFFGPGTRLTVL.

The chain is built from TRBV9 and TRBJ2-7; TRBD1 matches at 8 bases. Trimming at V came to 0 bases and at J to 2 bases, leaving 4 bases not matched to a gene. This CDR3 contains 15 residues. The germline V gene has CDR1 SGDLS and CDR2 YYNGEE. The CDR3 here is CASSVAGRGPYEQYF. CDR3 nucleotide sequence: TGTGCCAGCAGCGTAGCGGGCAGGGGGCCCTACGAGCAGTACTTC.

There are many counts of this clonotype. V and J are TRBV2 and TRBJ1-3, with no clear D. Trimming left V 6 bases short and J 0 bases short, with 9 bases between. Per germline, CDR1 SNHLY and CDR2 FYNNEI. This CDR3 has 14 residues. The CDR3 DNA reads as TGTGCCAGCAGGGACGTCGCCTCTGGAAACACCATATATTTT. As protein: CASRDVASGNTIYF.

This chain's CDR3 is CASSFQDGDYEQYF. CDR3 DNA sequence: TGTGCCAGTAGTTTCCAGGACGGGGACTACGAGCAGTACTTC. This chain joins TRBV19 and TRBJ2-7, with D perhaps matching TRBD2 (5 bases). The germline V gene encodes CDR1 LNHDA and CDR2 SQIVND (reference sequence). V was cut by 5 bases and J by 3 bases, with 14 bases left in between. This CDR3 is built from 14 residues.

This clonotype was detected ten times or more. This rearrangement joins TRBV9 to TRBJ1-2, with D perhaps matching TRBD1 (5 bases). The CDR3 has 16 residues. Germline V CDR1 and CDR2: SGDLS, YYNGEE. V shed 0 bases and J shed 5 bases, with 17 bases lying between them. The CDR3 is CASSVGPSGAVYGYTF. The CDR3 nucleotides read TGTGCCAGCAGCGTAGGACCCTCTGGGGCCGTTTATGGCTACACCTTC.

The rearrangement joins TRBV20-1 to TRBJ1-6; 10 bases align to TRBD1. Trimming removed 6 bases from V and 4 bases from J; junction bases left unmatched: 6. This CDR3 spans 15 amino acids. Germline V gives CDR1 DFQATT, CDR2 SNEGSKA (reference sequence). The CDR3 is CSAPRDRGYNSPLHF. CDR3 nucleotides: TGCAGTGCCCCCCGGGACAGGGGATATAATTCACCCCTCCACTTT.

This clonotype has ten or more counts. The chain combines TRBV2 with TRBJ2-3; 7 bases align to TRBD1. With 5 bases clipped from V and 0 bases from J, the junction kept 5 bases outside the gene matches. CDR1 SNHLY and CDR2 FYNNEI come from the germline V gene. The CDR3 spans 15 residues. The CDR3 nucleotides read TGTGCCAGCAGTAAACAGGGGATCAGCACAGATACGCAGTATTTT. Protein: CASSKQGISTDTQYF.

Many counts were recorded for this clonotype. The chain joins TRBV5-1 to TRBJ1-2, with 7 nucleotides matching TRBD1. This CDR3 is 15 amino acids long. CDR1 and CDR2 from the germline V gene are SGHRS and YFSETQ. Unmatched junction bases numbered 6, after V lost 1 base and J lost 3 bases. CDR3 DNA sequence: TGCGCCAGCAGCTTGAATCGACAGGGCGACTATGGCTACACCTTC. Translation: CASSLNRQGDYGYTF.

This clonotype occurred a few times. This may arise from a read error, as a much more abundant clone is one base away. The chain carries TRBV27 and TRBJ1-1; D not resolved. There are 15 residues in the CDR3. The germline gives CDR1 MNHEY, CDR2 SMNVEV (reference sequence). The DNA for the CDR3 is TGTGCCAGCAGTTTATCGTCAGGAGCGAACACTGAAGCTCTCTTT. It translates to CASSLSSGANTEALF.

This clonotype was recorded many times. This chain joins TRBV27 and TRBJ2-7; D is possibly TRBD1 (5 bases). CDR3 length equals 14 residues. With 5 bases removed from V and 2 bases from J, the gap between germline ends came to 13 bases. CDR1 and CDR2 from the germline V gene are MNHEY and SMNVEV (reference sequence). The DNA of the CDR3 is TGTGCCAGCAGTCTCAGTTGGGGCACCTACGAGCAGTACTTC. This sequence encodes CASSLSWGTYEQYF.

This clonotype was detected ten times or more. The V and J genes are TRBV27 and TRBJ2-3; a possible D gene is TRBD1 (5 bases). The CDR3 is 13 residues long. Germline V gene lookup returns CDR1 MNHEY and CDR2 SMNVEV (reference sequence). V was clipped by 5 bases and J by 9 bases, with 15 bases between them. The CDR3 DNA reads TGTGCCAGCAGTCCGACAGTGCTGGGGACGCAGTATTTT. Translation: CASSPTVLGTQYF.

Only a few counts were recorded for this clonotype. The V and J genes are TRBV6-1 and TRBJ1-1; weak D call: TRBD1 (6 bases). The germline V gene encodes CDR1 MNHNS and CDR2 SASEGT. Trimming removed 6 bases from V and 3 bases from J, with 14 bases in between. This CDR3 region has 14 residues. This chain's CDR3 is CASRTDRLYTEAFF. Written as DNA, the CDR3 is TGTGCCAGCAGAACCGACAGGTTGTACACTGAAGCTTTCTTT.

This clonotype was counted between two and nine times. The chain has TRBV2 and TRBJ1-3; 10 bases align to TRBD1. CDR1 and CDR2 from the germline V gene are SNHLY and FYNNEI. The CDR3 runs to 16 residues. V shed 6 bases, J shed 0 bases, and the junction held 5 bases outside the gene matches. In DNA, the CDR3 is TGTGCCAGCAGCCGGGACAGGGGATACTCTGGAAACACCATATATTTT. Its translation: CASSRDRGYSGNTIYF.

This clonotype was observed at least ten times. J is TRBJ1-1 and V is TRBV18; 8 bases match TRBD1. The CDR3 spans 16 residues. V dropped 3 bases and J dropped 3; count of bases not matched to a gene: 9. Looked up from germline, CDR1 is KGHSH and CDR2 is LQKENI. In DNA, the CDR3 is TGTGCCAGCTCACCCCTTACCGGGACAGGATACACTGAAGCTTTCTTT. It translates to CASSPLTGTGYTEAFF.

The chain combines TRBV4-1 with TRBJ1-1; a possible D gene is TRBD1 (6 bases). CDR1 is MGHRA, CDR2 YSYEKL, per germline. The CDR3 covers 15 residues. Trimming took 3 bases from V and 4 from J, leaving 15 bases between them. The CDR3 DNA follows: TGCGCCAGCAGCCACCACCAGGGGCGCGGCACTGAAGCTTTCTTT. Translated, it gives CASSHHQGRGTEAFF.

This clonotype occurred a few times. This chain joins TRBV6-1 and TRBJ2-2, with D hard to call. This CDR3 has 13 amino acids. Per germline, CDR1 MNHNS and CDR2 SASEGT. V was clipped by 6 bases and J by 5 bases, with 10 bases between them. The CDR3 reads CASRVGVTGELFF. CDR3 bases: TGTGCCAGCAGGGTGGGCGTGACCGGGGAGCTGTTTTTT.

This clonotype occurred a few times. CDR3 sequence (DNA): TGTGCCAGCAGTTCCCTATTGCGGGAGACCCAGTACTTC. Translated: CASSSLLRETQYF. The chain couples TRBV6-5 to TRBJ2-5; D not resolved. Per germline, CDR1 MNHEY and CDR2 SVGAGI. Trimming took 4 bases from V and 5 from J, leaving 11 bases between them. The CDR3 is 13 amino acids.